This T cell receptor beta chain stems from a study of identical twins. General study results and limits: In cord blood, abundant beta clonotypes had fewer insertions; memory showed no trend.

To note about this clonotype: What it binds is not known.

Germline CDR1 is SGHDT and CDR2 is YYEEEE. After removal of 3 bases from V and 3 bases from J, the junction contained 8 bases not matched to a gene. The CDR3 is 16 residues long. Template switching (which added a universal primer site) was used, and cDNA carried unique molecular identifiers. In TCRdb, the 5' RACE reads were re-called with MiXCR into one record per CDR3 protein. The table shows about 720,000 distinct CDR3 sequences, with 8.5% to 9% occurring only once. Another study also made use of these data, one on yellow fever vaccine responses in identical twins.

This receptor was obtained from a woman younger than 30 in good health. Sequencing input: PBMCs. The rearrangement joins TRBV5-6 to TRBJ2-3, with 9 positions matching TRBD2. CDR3 DNA sequence: TGTGCCAGCAGCTACGATGCGGGGGGGCCGACAGATACGCAGTATTTT. It translates to CASSYDAGGPTDTQYF.